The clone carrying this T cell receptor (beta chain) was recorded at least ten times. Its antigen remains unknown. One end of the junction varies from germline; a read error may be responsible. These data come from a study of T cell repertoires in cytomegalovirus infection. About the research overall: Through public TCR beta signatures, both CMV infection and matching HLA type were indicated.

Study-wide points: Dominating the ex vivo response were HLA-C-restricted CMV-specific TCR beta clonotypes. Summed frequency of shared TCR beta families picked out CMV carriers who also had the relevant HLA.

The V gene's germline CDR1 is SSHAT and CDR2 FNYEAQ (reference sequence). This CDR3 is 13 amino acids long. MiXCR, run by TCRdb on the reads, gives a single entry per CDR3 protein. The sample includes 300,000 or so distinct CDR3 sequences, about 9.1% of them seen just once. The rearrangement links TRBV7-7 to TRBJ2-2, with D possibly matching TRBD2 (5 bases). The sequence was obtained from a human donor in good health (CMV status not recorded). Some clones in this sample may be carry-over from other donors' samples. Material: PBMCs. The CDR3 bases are TGTGCTAGCAGCTTGACCCGGGGCGGGGAGCTGTTTTTT. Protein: CASSLTRGGELFF.